The 7 T cell receptor beta chains presented below share a single source sample, sequenced in a study of shared clonotypes between healthy human individuals. Clones were read by immunoSEQ multiplex PCR, and TCRdb kept only the in-frame ones, dropping some. The data show fewer than 2.5 million clones, 80% to 95% seen once. The source material was naive CD4+ T cells from PBMCs. Subset of the sample: CD45RA+ positively selected. These TCRs come from a man younger than 35 in good health. Some clones in this sample may be carry-over from other donors' samples.

The rearrangement joins TRBV6-5 to TRBJ1-4; possibly TRBD1 for D (5 bases). The CDR3 contains 15 residues. The V gene's germline CDR1 is MNHEY and CDR2 SVGAGI. V lost 6 bases and J lost 8, with 19 bases in between. The CDR3 is CASSVTGTGYEKLFF. The CDR3 region has the DNA TGTGCCAGCAGCGTCACCGGGACCGGCTACGAAAAACTGTTTTTT.

The J gene is TRBJ1-6, the V gene TRBV5-1, with a tentative D call TRBD1 (6 bases). The germline gives CDR1 SGHRS, CDR2 YFSETQ. CDR3 length: 14 residues. Trimming took 2 bases from V and 8 from J, leaving 11 bases between them. In DNA, the CDR3 is TGCGCCAGCAGCTTACAGGGTTCGGATTCACCCCTCCACTTT. Its protein product is CASSLQGSDSPLHF. Together with reference TRBV5-1 and TRBJ1-6, the CDR3 gives the full variable domain: KAGVTQTPRYLIKTRGQQVTLSCSPISGHRSVSWYQQTPGQGLQFLFEYFSETQRNKGNFPGRFSGRQFSNSRSEMNVSTLELGDSALYLCASSLQGSDSPLHFGNGTRLTVT.

The CDR3 sequence: CASSEDRHLNTEAFF. The CDR3 DNA follows: TGTGCCAGCAGTGAAGACCGACACCTGAACACTGAAGCTTTCTTT. The chain employs TRBV2 and TRBJ1-1; D not resolved. CDR1 is SNHLY and CDR2 is FYNNEI in the germline V gene. V was pared by 1 base and J by 0 bases, with 9 bases between. The CDR3 sequence is 15 residues long.

V gene TRBV2 combines with J gene TRBJ2-3; a possible D gene is TRBD1 (6 bases). The CDR3 runs 15 residues. Trimming left V 7 bases short and J 6 bases short, with 20 bases between. Germline loops: CDR1 SNHLY, CDR2 FYNNEI. The DNA for the CDR3 is TGTGCCAGCAAAGCAACAGGGAGTCCCGTGGATACGCAGTATTTT. Residues: CASKATGSPVDTQYF.

The chain combines TRBV13 with TRBJ2-7, with D perhaps matching TRBD1 (5 bases). The germline V and J ends were trimmed by 5 bases and 0 bases, with 14 bases remaining between them. The CDR3 consists of 15 residues. The V gene's germline CDR1 is PRHDT and CDR2 FYEKMQ (reference sequence). The CDR3: CASSLRRGSSYEQYF. The CDR3 nucleotides read TGTGCCAGCAGCCTACGTAGGGGTAGCTCCTACGAGCAGTACTTC.

The gene calls are TRBV9 and TRBJ2-3; D gene unclear. This CDR3 contains 12 residues. The germline gives CDR1 SGDLS, CDR2 YYNGEE. Trimming cost V 0 bases and J 5 bases, with 4 bases left between them. Here the CDR3 reads CASSVGQDTQYF. The DNA for the CDR3 is TGTGCCAGCAGCGTAGGGCAAGATACGCAGTATTTT. Variable domain in full (rest from reference TRBV9 and TRBJ2-3): DSGVTQTPKHLITATGQRVTLRCSPRSGDLSVYWYQQSLDQGLQFLIQYYNGEERAKGNILERFSAQQFPDLHSELNLSSLELGDSALYFCASSVGQDTQYFGPGTRLTVL.

The chain has TRBV10-3 and TRBJ2-5; no reliable D call. Germline CDR1 ENHRY, CDR2 SYGVKD. The CDR3 length is 12 residues. The V gene lost 3 bases and the J gene lost 5 bases, with 7 bases spanning the gap. The CDR3 sequence is CAISDRWETQYF. In DNA form, the CDR3 reads TGTGCCATCAGTGATCGGTGGGAGACCCAGTACTTC.